What follows are 4 T cell receptor beta chains derived from one specimen sequenced in a study of blood T cell repertoires in COVID-19. Repertoires were generated with immunoSEQ multiplex PCR, while TCRdb's copy carries only in-frame clones and drops some. The sample includes 150,000 to 160,000 clones, around 82% of them seen just once. The sample was peripheral blood. These receptors all come from a man in his 60s with COVID-19, enrolled during active disease.

The chain employs TRBV7-9 and TRBJ1-2; 8 bases fit TRBD1. This CDR3 has 15 residues. Germline loops: CDR1 SEHNR, CDR2 FQNEAQ (reference sequence). V was pared by 5 bases and J by 8 bases, with 13 bases of the junction left unmatched. The CDR3 protein is CASSASRGRVEGYTF. In DNA, the CDR3 is TGTGCCAGCAGCGCTAGCAGGGGGCGAGTGGAGGGCTACACCTTC.

This clone appeared a single time. This chain joins TRBV11-3 and TRBJ2-5, with TRBD1 identical over 7 bases. Germline V CDR1 and CDR2: SGHNT, YENEEA. J lost 1 base, V lost 5 bases, and 1 base had no gene match. The CDR3 length is 13 residues. The CDR3 region is CASSAGGQETQYF. CDR3 in DNA: TGTGCCAGCAGCGCAGGGGGCCAAGAGACCCAGTACTTC.

The V gene is TRBV18, the J gene TRBJ1-1; 7 bases match TRBD1. V was clipped by 4 bases and J by 1 base; unmatched bases: 3. Germline CDR1 reads KGHSH; CDR2 reads LQKENI. CDR3 size: 14 residues. DNA for the CDR3: TGTGCCAGCTCACACCGGGACAGGAACACTGAAGCTTTCTTT. Its protein product is CASSHRDRNTEAFF. Using reference TRBV18 and TRBJ1-1 for the parts outside the CDR3, the full variable domain is NAGVMQNPRHLVRRRGQEARLRCSPMKGHSHVYWYRQLPEEGLKFMVYLQKENIIDESGMPKERFSAEFPKEGPSILRIQQVVRGDSAAYFCASSHRDRNTEAFFGQGTRLTVV.

The J gene is TRBJ2-1, the V gene TRBV7-9; 9 bases fit TRBD1. CDR3 size: 16 residues. Trimming took 4 bases from V and 1 from J; bases not matched to a gene: 5. Per the germline V gene, CDR1 is SEHNR and CDR2 is FQNEAQ (reference sequence). The CDR3 bases are TGTGCCAGCAGCTATCCGGGACAGGGATCCTACAATGAGCAGTTCTTC. Its translation is CASSYPGQGSYNEQFF. Filled out from reference TRBV7-9 and TRBJ2-1, the complete variable domain reads DTGVSQNPRHKITKRGQNVTFRCDPISEHNRLYWYRQTLGQGPEFLTYFQNEAQLEKSRLLSDRFSAERPKGSFSTLEIQRTEQGDSAMYLCASSYPGQGSYNEQFFGPGTRLTVL.